This T cell receptor beta chain was obtained from a study of T cell clusters in autoimmune cytopenias. Study overall: The median distinct TRB clonotype count was 2,000 to 3,000 per sample, from a median 51,575 reads.

General study points: TRB repertoire shifts in secondary cytopenia and chronic lymphocytic leukemia mostly reflected lymphoma, not autoimmunity. Compared with active autoimmune hepatitis patients, healthy donors showed about 2.7-fold more exclusive TRB clusters. Clustering suggested that physiological T cell clusters were missing in primary autoimmune cytopenia patients.

This clonotype is identified as medium-sized (0.01 to 0.1%) from frequency. The antigen is not known. Some 34,000 genome equivalents of blood DNA were amplified for TRB. Multiplex touch-down PCR amplified TRB using TRB-A and TRB-B pools in one tube. Each CDR3 protein gets one entry in TCRdb, which reprocessed the multiplex PCR reads and gives no DNA. The sample spans 7,000 to 9,000 distinct CDR3 sequences; the ten largest clones claim approximately 15%. CDR1 and CDR2 (germline): SQVTM, ANQGSEA. The CDR3 contains 14 residues. Sequencing was carried out using peripheral blood. The source is a human donor with an autoimmune cytopenia or autoimmune hepatitis (not recorded which). This sequence joins TRBV29-1 and TRBJ2-3; TCRdb calls TRBD2, which cannot be checked without DNA. The CDR3 reads CSVAAGTLTDTQYF.